This entry concerns a single T cell receptor (beta chain). The data stem from a study of blood T cell repertoires in COVID-19. The CDR3 covers 12 residues. The germline gives CDR1 LNHDA, CDR2 SQIVND (reference sequence). V was clipped by 6 bases and J by 7 bases, with 9 bases between them. In the study's own analysis: For nucleated cells, counts were estimated from reference gene primer amplification. Clones were read by immunoSEQ multiplex PCR, and TCRdb kept only the in-frame ones, dropping some. The V and J calls and clone size were taken over from that table, and D and trimming were inferred from the DNA. The table records some 350,000 clones, around 90% of them present only once.

The sequence was obtained from a man younger than 35 with active or convalescent COVID-19. Sequenced input: peripheral blood. The chain carries TRBV19 and TRBJ1-4; D ambiguous. This chain's CDR3 is CASSPLSEKLFF. For the CDR3, the DNA is TGTGCCAGTAGCCCGTTGAGTGAAAAACTGTTTTTT.